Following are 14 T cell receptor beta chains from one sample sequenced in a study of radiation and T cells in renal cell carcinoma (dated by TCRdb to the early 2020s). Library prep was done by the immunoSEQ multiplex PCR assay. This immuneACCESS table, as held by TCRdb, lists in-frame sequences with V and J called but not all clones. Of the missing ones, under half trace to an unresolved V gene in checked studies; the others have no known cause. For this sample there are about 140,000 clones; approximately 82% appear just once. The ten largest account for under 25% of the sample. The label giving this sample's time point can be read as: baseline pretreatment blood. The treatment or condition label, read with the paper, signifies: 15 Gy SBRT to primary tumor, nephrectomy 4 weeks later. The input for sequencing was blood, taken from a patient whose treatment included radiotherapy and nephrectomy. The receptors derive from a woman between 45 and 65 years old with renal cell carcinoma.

This CDR3 is CASSLLLGTIYF. CDR3 nucleotides: TGTGCCAGCAGCTTACTCCTGGGAACCATATATTTT. The gene calls are TRBV7-8 and TRBJ1-3; no reliable D call. The length of the CDR3 is 12 residues. Trimming pared 2 bases from V and 10 bases from J, leaving 9 bases between. Germline CDR1 is SGHVS and CDR2 is FQNEAQ.

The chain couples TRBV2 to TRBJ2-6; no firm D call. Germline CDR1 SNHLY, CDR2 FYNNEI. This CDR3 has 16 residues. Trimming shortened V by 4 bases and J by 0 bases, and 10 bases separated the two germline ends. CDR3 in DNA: TGTGCCAGCAGTGTAGGGCCCACCTCTGGGGCCAACGTCCTGACTTTC. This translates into CASSVGPTSGANVLTF.

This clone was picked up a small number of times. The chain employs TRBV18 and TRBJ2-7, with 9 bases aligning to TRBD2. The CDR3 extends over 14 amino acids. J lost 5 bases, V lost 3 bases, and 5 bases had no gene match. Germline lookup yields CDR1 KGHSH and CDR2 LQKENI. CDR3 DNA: TGTGCCAGCTCACCCGCGGGACTAGCTGACGAGCAGTACTTC. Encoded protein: CASSPAGLADEQYF.

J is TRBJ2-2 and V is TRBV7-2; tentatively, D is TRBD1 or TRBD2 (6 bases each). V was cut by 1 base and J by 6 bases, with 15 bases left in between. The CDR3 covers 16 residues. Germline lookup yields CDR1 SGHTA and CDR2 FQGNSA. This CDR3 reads CASSLVWPGEAGELFF. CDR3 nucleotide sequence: TGTGCCAGCAGCTTAGTATGGCCAGGGGAGGCCGGGGAGCTGTTTTTT.

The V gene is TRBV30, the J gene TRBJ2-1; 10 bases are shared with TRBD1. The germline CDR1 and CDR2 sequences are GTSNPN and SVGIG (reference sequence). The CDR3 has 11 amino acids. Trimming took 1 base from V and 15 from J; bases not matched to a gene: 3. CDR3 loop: CAWSDRDRGFF. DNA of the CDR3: TGTGCCTGGAGTGACCGGGACAGGGGGTTCTTC.

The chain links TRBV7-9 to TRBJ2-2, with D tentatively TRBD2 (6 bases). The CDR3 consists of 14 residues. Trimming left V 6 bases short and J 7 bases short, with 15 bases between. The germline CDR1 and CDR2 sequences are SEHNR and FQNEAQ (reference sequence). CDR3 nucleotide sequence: TGTGCCAGCAGACAGGAGGGTACGATCGGGGAGCTGTTTTTT. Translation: CASRQEGTIGELFF.

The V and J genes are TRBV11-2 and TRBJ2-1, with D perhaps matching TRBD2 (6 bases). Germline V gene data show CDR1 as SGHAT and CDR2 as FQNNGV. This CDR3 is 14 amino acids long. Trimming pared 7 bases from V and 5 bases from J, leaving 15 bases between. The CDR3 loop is CASTLEAGDNEQFF. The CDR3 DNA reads TGTGCCAGCACCCTAGAAGCGGGCGACAATGAGCAGTTCTTC.

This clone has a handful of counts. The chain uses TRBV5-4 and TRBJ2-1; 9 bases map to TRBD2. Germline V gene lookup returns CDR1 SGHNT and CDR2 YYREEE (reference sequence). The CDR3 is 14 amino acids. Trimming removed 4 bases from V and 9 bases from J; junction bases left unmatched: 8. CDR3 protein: CASSPGAGGREQFF. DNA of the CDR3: TGTGCCAGCAGCCCGGGTGCGGGAGGGCGTGAGCAGTTCTTC.

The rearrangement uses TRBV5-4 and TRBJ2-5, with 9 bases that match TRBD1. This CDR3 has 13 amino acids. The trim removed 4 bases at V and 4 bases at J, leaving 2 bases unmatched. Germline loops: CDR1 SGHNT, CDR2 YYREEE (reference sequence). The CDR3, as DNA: TGTGCCAGCAGCGTGACAGGGGGAGAGACCCAGTACTTC. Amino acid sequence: CASSVTGGETQYF. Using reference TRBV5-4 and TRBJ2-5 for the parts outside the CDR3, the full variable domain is ETGVTQSPTHLIKTRGQQVTLRCSSQSGHNTVSWYQQALGQGPQFIFQYYREEENGRGNFPPRFSGLQFPNYSSELNVNALELDDSALYLCASSVTGGETQYFGPGTRLLVL.

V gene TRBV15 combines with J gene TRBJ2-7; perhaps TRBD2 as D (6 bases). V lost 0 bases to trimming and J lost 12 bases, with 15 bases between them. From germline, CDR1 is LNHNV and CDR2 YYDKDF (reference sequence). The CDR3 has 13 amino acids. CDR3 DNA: TGTGCCACCAGCAGAGATTTGGCGGGGACCAGGTACTTC. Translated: CATSRDLAGTRYF.

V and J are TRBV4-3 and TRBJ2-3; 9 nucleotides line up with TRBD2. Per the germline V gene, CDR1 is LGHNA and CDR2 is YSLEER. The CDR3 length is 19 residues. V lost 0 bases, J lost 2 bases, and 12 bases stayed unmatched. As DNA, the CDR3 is TGCGCCAGCAGCCAAGATGCGGGAGGGAGTAAGACCCACACAGATACGCAGTATTTT. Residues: CASSQDAGGSKTHTDTQYF.

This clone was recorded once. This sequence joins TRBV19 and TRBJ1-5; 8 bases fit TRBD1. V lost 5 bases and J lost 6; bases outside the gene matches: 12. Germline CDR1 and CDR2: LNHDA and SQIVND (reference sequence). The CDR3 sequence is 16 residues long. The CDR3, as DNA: TGTGCCAGTAGTGCCCAGCTGGCAGGGGGCACTCAGCCCCAGCATTTT. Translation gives CASSAQLAGGTQPQHF.

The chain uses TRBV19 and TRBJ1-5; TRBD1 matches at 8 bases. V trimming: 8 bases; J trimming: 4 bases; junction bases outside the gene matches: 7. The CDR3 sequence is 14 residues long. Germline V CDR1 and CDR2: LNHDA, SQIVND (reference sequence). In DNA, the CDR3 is TGTGCCAGTTCCGGGACAGGTCGGAATCAGCCCCAGCATTTT. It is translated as CASSGTGRNQPQHF.

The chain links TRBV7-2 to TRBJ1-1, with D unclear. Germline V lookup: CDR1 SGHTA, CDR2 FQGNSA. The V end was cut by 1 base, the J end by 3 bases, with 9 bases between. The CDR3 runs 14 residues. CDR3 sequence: CASSLVSPDTEAFF. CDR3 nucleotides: TGTGCCAGCAGCTTAGTTTCGCCGGACACTGAAGCTTTCTTT.